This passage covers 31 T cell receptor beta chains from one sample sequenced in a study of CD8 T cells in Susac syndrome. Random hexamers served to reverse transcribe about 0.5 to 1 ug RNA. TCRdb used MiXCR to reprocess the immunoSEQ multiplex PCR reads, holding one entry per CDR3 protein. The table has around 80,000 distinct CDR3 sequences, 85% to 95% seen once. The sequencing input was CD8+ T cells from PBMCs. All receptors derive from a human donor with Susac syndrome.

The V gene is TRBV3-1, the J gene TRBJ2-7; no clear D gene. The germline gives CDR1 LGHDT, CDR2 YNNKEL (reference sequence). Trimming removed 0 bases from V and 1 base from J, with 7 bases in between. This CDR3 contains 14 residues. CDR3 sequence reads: CASSQDSLSYEQYF. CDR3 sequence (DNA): TGTGCCAGCAGCCAAGACTCTTTGTCCTACGAGCAGTACTTC.

The CDR3 sequence is CAIQGQDEQFF. Written as DNA, the CDR3 is TGTGCCATACAGGGACAGGATGAGCAGTTCTTC. J is TRBJ2-1 and V is TRBV10-3, with 8 bases fitting TRBD1. Trimming took 9 bases from V and 8 from J; bases not matched to a gene: 3. This CDR3 contains 11 residues. The germline gives CDR1 ENHRY, CDR2 SYGVKD.

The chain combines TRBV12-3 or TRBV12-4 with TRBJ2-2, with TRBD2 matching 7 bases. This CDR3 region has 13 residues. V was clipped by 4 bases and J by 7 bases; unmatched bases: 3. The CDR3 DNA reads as TGTGCCAGCAGTTCAGGACTAGACGGGGAGCTGTTTTTT. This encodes CASSSGLDGELFF.

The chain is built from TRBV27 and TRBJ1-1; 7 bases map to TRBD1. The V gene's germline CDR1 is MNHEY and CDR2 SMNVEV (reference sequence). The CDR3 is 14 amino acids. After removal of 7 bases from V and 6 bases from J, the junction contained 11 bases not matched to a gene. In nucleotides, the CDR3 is TGTGCCAGCACCACCAGGGGGGGGAGGCCTGAAGCTTTCTTT. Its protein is CASTTRGGRPEAFF.

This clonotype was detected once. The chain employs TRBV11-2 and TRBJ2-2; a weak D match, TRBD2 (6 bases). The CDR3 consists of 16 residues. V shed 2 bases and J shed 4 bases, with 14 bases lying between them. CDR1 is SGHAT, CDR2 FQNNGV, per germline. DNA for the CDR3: TGTGCCAGCAGCTTATCTACGGGAGTCGGCACCGGGGAGCTGTTTTTT. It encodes CASSLSTGVGTGELFF.

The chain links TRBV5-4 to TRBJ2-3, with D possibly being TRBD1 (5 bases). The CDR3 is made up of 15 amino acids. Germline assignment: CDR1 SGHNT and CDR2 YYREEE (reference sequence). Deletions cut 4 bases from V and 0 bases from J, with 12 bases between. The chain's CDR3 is CASSATVASTDTQYF. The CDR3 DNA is TGTGCCAGCAGCGCGACAGTGGCTAGCACAGATACGCAGTATTTT.

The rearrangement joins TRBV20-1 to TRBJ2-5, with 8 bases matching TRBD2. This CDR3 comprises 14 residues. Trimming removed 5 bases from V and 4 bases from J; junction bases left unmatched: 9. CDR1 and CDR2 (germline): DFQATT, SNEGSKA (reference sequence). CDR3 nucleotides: TGCAGTGCTCAAGCTGGCGGGGGGATAGAGACCCAGTACTTC. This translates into CSAQAGGGIETQYF.

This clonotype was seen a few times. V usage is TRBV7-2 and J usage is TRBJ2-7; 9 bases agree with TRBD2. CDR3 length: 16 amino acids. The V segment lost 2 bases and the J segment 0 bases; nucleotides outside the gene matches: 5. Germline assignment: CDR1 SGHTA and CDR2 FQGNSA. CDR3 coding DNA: TGTGCCAGCAGCTTATCGAGCGGGGGGAGCTCCTACGAGCAGTACTTC. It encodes CASSLSSGGSSYEQYF.

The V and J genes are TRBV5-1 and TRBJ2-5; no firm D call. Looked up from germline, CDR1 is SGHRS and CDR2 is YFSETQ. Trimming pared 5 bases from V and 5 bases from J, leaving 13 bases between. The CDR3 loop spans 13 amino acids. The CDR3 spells CASSFLSEETQYF. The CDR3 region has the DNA TGCGCCAGCAGTTTCTTGAGTGAGGAGACCCAGTACTTC.

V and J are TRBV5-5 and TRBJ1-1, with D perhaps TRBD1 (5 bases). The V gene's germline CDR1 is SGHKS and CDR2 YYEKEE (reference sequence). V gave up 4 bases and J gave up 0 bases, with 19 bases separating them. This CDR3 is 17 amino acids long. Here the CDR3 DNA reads TGTGCCAGCAGCCCTAGACAGCCTCGACCCATGAACACTGAAGCTTTCTTT. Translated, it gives CASSPRQPRPMNTEAFF. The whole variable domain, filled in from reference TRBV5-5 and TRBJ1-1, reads DAGVTQSPTHLIKTRGQQVTLRCSPISGHKSVSWYQQVLGQGPQFIFQYYEKEERGRGNFPDRFSARQFPNYSSELNVNALLLGDSALYLCASSPRQPRPMNTEAFFGQGTRLTVV.

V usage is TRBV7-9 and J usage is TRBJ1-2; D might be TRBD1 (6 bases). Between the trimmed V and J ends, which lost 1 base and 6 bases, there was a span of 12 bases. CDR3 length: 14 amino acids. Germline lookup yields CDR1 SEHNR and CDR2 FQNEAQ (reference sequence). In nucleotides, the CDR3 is TGTGCCAGCAGCTTAGATTTAGGGGGGCATGGCTACACCTTC. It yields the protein CASSLDLGGHGYTF.

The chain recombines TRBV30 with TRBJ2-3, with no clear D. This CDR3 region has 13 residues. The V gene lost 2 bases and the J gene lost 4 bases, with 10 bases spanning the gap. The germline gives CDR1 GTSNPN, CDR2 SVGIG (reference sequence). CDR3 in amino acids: CAWSPLGPDTQYF. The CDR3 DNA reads TGTGCCTGGAGTCCCCTAGGACCAGATACGCAGTATTTT. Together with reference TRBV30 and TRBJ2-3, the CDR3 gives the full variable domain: SQTIHQWPATLVQPVGSPLSLECTVEGTSNPNLYWYRQAAGRGLQLLFYSVGIGQISSEVPQNLSASRPQDRQFILSSKKLLLSDSGFYLCAWSPLGPDTQYFGPGTRLTVL.

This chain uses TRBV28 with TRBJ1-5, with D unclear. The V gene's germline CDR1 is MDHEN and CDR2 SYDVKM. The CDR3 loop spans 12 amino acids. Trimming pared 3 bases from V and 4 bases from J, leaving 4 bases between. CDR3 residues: CASSFPNQPQHF. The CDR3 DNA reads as TGTGCCAGCAGTTTTCCTAATCAGCCCCAGCATTTT.

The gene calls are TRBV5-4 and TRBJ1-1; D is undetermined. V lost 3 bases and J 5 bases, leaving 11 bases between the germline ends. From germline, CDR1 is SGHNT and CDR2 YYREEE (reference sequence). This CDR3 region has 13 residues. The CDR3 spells CASSSLFRTEAFF. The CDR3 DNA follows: TGTGCCAGCAGCTCCCTATTTCGGACTGAAGCTTTCTTT.

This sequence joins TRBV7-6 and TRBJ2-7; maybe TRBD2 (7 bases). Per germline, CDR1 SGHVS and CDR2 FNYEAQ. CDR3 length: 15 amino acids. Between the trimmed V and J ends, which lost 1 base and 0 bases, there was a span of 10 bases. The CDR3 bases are TGTGCCAGCAGCTTAGAGGGGGGGAGCTCCTACGAGCAGTACTTC. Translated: CASSLEGGSSYEQYF.

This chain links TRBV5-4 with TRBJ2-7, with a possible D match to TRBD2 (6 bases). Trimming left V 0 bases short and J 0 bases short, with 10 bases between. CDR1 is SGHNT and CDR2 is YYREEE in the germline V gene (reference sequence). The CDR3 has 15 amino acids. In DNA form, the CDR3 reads TGTGCCAGCAGCTTGGGTCGGGGGACCTCCTACGAGCAGTACTTC. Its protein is CASSLGRGTSYEQYF. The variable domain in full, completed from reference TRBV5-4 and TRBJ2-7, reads ETGVTQSPTHLIKTRGQQVTLRCSSQSGHNTVSWYQQALGQGPQFIFQYYREEENGRGNFPPRFSGLQFPNYSSELNVNALELDDSALYLCASSLGRGTSYEQYFGPGTRLTVT.

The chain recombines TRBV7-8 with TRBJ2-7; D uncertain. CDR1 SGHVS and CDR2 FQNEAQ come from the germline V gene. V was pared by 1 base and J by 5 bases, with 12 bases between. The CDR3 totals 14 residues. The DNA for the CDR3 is TGTGCCAGCAGCTTAGTCCCCGGGCCCCACGAGCAGTACTTC. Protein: CASSLVPGPHEQYF. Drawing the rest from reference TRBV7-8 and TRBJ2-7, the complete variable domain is GAGVSQSPRYKVAKRGQDVALRCDPISGHVSLFWYQQALGQGPEFLTYFQNEAQLDKSGLPSDRFFAERPEGSVSTLKIQRTQQEDSAVYLCASSLVPGPHEQYFGPGTRLTVT.

The chain's CDR3 is CASSLDNEQFF. The CDR3 DNA sequence: TGTGCCAGCAGTTTGGACAATGAGCAGTTCTTC. The chain joins TRBV28 to TRBJ2-1; D remains unclear. The CDR3 loop spans 11 amino acids. V was clipped by 3 bases and J by 5 bases, with 2 bases between them. The germline gives CDR1 MDHEN, CDR2 SYDVKM.

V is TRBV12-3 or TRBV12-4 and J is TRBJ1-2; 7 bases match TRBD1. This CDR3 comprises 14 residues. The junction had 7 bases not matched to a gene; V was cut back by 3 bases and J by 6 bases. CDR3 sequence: CASSLAGGGDGYTF. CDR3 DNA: TGTGCCAGCAGTTTGGCAGGGGGAGGCGATGGCTACACCTTC.

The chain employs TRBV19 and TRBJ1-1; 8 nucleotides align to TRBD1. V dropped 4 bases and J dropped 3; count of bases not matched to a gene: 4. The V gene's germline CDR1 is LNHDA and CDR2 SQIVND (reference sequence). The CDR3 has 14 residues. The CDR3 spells CASSTTGVDTEAFF. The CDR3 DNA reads TGTGCCAGTAGTACGACAGGGGTTGACACTGAAGCTTTCTTT.

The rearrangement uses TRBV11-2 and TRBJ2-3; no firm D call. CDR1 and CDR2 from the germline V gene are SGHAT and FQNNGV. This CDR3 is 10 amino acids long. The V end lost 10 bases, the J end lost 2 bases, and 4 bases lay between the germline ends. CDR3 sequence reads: CAINTDTQYF. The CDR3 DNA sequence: TGTGCCATCAACACAGATACGCAGTATTTT. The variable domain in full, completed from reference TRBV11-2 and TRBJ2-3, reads EAGVAQSPRYKIIEKRQSVAFWCNPISGHATLYWYQQILGQGPKLLIQFQNNGVVDDSQLPKDRFSAERLKGVDSTLKIQPAKLEDSAVYLCAINTDTQYFGPGTRLTVL.

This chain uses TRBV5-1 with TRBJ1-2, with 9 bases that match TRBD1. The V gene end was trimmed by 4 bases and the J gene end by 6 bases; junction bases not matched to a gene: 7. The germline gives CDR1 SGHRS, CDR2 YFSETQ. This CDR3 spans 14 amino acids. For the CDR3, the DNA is TGCGCCAGCAGCCCGGGGGACAGGGATGATGGCTACACCTTC. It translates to CASSPGDRDDGYTF.

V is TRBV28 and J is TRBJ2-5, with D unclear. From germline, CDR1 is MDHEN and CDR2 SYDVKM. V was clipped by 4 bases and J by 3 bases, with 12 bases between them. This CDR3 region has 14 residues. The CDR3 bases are TGTGCCAGCAGTTCAGCCGGGCAGAAAGAGACCCAGTACTTC. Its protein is CASSSAGQKETQYF.

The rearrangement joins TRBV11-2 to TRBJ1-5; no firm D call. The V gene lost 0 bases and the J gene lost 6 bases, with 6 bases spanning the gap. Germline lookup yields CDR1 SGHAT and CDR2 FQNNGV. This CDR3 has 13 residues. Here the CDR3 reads CASSLDEGQPQHF. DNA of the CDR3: TGTGCCAGCAGCTTAGATGAGGGTCAGCCCCAGCATTTT.

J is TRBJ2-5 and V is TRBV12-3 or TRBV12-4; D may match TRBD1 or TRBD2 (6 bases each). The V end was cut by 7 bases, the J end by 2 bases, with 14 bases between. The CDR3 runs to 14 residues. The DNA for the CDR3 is TGTGCCAGCAAGGGGGGAGAAATACAAGAGACCCAGTACTTC. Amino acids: CASKGGEIQETQYF.

Written as DNA, the CDR3 is TGTGCCAGCAGCCCATCAGACAGGGCTCGGGGCTACACCTTC. Amino acid sequence: CASSPSDRARGYTF. The V call is TRBV3-1, the J call TRBJ1-2; 7 bases align to TRBD1. CDR3 length: 14 amino acids. Germline CDR1 and CDR2: LGHDT and YNNKEL (reference sequence). V trimming: 4 bases; J trimming: 8 bases; junction bases outside the gene matches: 10. The complete variable domain, with remaining parts taken from reference TRBV3-1 and TRBJ1-2, reads DTAVSQTPKYLVTQMGNDKSIKCEQNLGHDTMYWYKQDSKKFLKIMFSYNNKELIINETVPNRFSPKSPDKAHLNLHINSLELGDSAVYFCASSPSDRARGYTFGSGTRLTVV.

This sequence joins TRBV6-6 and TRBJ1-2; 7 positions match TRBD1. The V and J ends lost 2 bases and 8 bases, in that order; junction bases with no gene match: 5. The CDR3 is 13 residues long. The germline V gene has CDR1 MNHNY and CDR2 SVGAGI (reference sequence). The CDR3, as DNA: TGTGCCAGCAGTTACCCGGACAGGAGGGGCTACACCTTC. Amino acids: CASSYPDRRGYTF.

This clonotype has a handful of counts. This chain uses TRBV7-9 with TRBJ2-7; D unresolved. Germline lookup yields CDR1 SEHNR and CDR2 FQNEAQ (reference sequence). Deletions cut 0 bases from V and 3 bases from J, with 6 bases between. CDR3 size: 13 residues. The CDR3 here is CASSLAQSYEQYF. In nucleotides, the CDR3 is TGTGCCAGCAGCTTAGCCCAAAGCTACGAGCAGTACTTC.

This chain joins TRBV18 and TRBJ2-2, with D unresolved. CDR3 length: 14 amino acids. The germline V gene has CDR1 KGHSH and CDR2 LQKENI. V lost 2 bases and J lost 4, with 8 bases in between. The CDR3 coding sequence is TGTGCCAGCTCACCATTGCAATCCACCGGGGAGCTGTTTTTT. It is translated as CASSPLQSTGELFF.

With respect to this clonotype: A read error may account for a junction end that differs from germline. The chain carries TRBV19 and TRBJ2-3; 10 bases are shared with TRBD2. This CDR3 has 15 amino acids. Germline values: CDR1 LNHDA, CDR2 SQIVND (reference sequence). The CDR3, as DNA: TGTGCCAGTAGTATAGCTAGCGGGAGCACAGATACGCAGTGTTTT. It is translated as CASSIASGSTDTQCF.

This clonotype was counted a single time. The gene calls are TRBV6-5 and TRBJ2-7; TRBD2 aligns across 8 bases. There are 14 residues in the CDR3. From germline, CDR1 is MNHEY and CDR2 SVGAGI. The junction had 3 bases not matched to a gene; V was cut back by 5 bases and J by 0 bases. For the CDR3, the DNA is TGTGCCAGCAGTCCCGGGGGGGGCTCCTACGAGCAGTACTTC. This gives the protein CASSPGGGSYEQYF.